One sample yielded the 20 T cell receptor beta chains listed below, sequenced in a study of blood T cell repertoires in COVID-19. The assay was immunoSEQ multiplex PCR, and TCRdb's table has in-frame clones only and misses some. The data contain over 85,000 clones, 87% of them seen just once; the ten biggest clones take up around 4.9%. The source material was peripheral blood. These receptors originate from a human donor in a cohort sampled during active COVID-19.

V gene TRBV6-5 combines with J gene TRBJ1-2; tentative D call: TRBD1 (5 bases). The CDR3 length is 13 residues. Germline CDR1 is MNHEY and CDR2 is SVGAGI. With 8 bases removed from V and 8 bases from J, the gap between germline ends came to 18 bases. CDR3 region: CASSVQGSWGYTF. CDR3 nucleotide sequence: TGTGCCAGCTCGGTCCAGGGCTCGTGGGGCTACACCTTC.

The V gene is TRBV29-1, the J gene TRBJ2-1; D possibly corresponds to TRBD2 (6 bases). V lost 4 bases and J lost 7, with 17 bases in between. The germline V gene encodes CDR1 SQVTM and CDR2 ANQGSEA. CDR3 size: 14 residues. The CDR3 here is CSVVSGSGLNEQFF. The CDR3 bases are TGCAGCGTTGTTAGTGGGAGCGGGTTAAATGAGCAGTTCTTC.

V and J are TRBV9 and TRBJ2-1, with 10 bases identical to TRBD2. This CDR3 has 14 residues. From germline, CDR1 is SGDLS and CDR2 YYNGEE. V gave up 2 bases and J gave up 11 bases; unmatched junction bases: 7. The chain's CDR3 is CASSVLAGEIQQFF. CDR3 coding DNA: TGTGCCAGCAGCGTCCTAGCGGGAGAGATTCAGCAGTTCTTC.

As to this clone: Sequence at one end of the junction differs from germline and may be a read error. Other DNA sequences in this specimen translate into the identical CDR3. The genes are TRBV19 and TRBJ2-2, with D hard to call. The CDR3 is made up of 12 amino acids. Germline loops: CDR1 LNHDA, CDR2 SQIVND (reference sequence). In DNA form, the CDR3 reads TGCGCCAGTAGTATCCTAACCGGGGAGCTGTTTTTT. This sequence encodes CASSILTGELFF.

The chain carries TRBV11-2 and TRBJ1-1; D gene uncertain. There are 17 residues in the CDR3. V shed 5 bases and J shed 0 bases, with 19 bases lying between them. Germline values: CDR1 SGHAT, CDR2 FQNNGV. The DNA for the CDR3 is TGTGCCAGCAGCCCACCAGACGACGACACCATGAACACTGAAGCTTTCTTT. This sequence encodes CASSPPDDDTMNTEAFF. The variable domain in full, completed from reference TRBV11-2 and TRBJ1-1, reads EAGVAQSPRYKIIEKRQSVAFWCNPISGHATLYWYQQILGQGPKLLIQFQNNGVVDDSQLPKDRFSAERLKGVDSTLKIQPAKLEDSAVYLCASSPPDDDTMNTEAFFGQGTRLTVV.

The chain uses TRBV18 and TRBJ1-1, with a tentative D call TRBD1 (6 bases). The length of the CDR3 is 16 residues. Germline V gives CDR1 KGHSH, CDR2 LQKENI. V lost 6 bases to trimming and J lost 3 bases, with 20 bases between them. For the CDR3, the DNA is TGTGCCAGCTCCTTCGGGGGGGGGCTTCTTGACACTGAAGCTTTCTTT. Amino acid sequence: CASSFGGGLLDTEAFF.

The chain employs TRBV12-3 or TRBV12-4 and TRBJ1-4; no clear D gene. Trimming stripped 10 bases from V and 10 bases from J, with 19 bases between. The CDR3 consists of 13 residues. CDR3 coding DNA: TGTGCCACAGGCTCGATACGAGTGGGAAAACTGTTTTTT. It encodes CATGSIRVGKLFF.

The chain couples TRBV5-1 to TRBJ2-6, with a possible D match to TRBD1 (5 bases). Germline CDR1 is SGHRS and CDR2 is YFSETQ. The CDR3 consists of 17 residues. Trimming shortened V by 4 bases and J by 0 bases, and 14 bases separated the two germline ends. For the CDR3, the DNA is TGCGCCAGCAGCCTCCAGGGTTTCAGCTCTGGGGCCAACGTCCTGACTTTC. Its protein is CASSLQGFSSGANVLTF.

Only a few counts were recorded for this clone. J is TRBJ1-2 and V is TRBV6-5; 9 positions agree with TRBD1. After removal of 4 bases from V and 4 bases from J, the junction contained 4 bases not matched to a gene. There are 14 residues in the CDR3. CDR1 and CDR2 (germline): MNHEY, SVGAGI. CDR3: CASSSGQGGYGYTF. The DNA of the CDR3 is TGTGCCAGCAGTTCGGGACAGGGCGGCTATGGCTACACCTTC.

The chain is built from TRBV3-1 (or the pseudogene TRBV3-2) and TRBJ2-3, with D unclear. V lost 0 bases, J lost 8 bases, and 15 bases lay in between. Germline CDR1 reads LGHDT; CDR2 reads YNNKEL (reference sequence). The CDR3 is 15 amino acids. This chain's CDR3 is CASSQDQSSSGTQYF. The CDR3 region has the DNA TGTGCCAGCAGCCAAGATCAGTCCTCTTCGGGTACGCAGTATTTT.

The V call is TRBV5-1, the J call TRBJ2-2; perhaps TRBD1 as D (5 bases). Germline values: CDR1 SGHRS, CDR2 YFSETQ. This CDR3 is built from 16 residues. The V end lost 7 bases, the J end lost 0 bases, and 16 bases lay between the germline ends. The CDR3: CASAGNSYANTGELFF. The CDR3 DNA reads TGCGCCAGCGCAGGGAACAGCTACGCGAACACCGGGGAGCTGTTTTTT.

The chain carries TRBV6-1 and TRBJ1-3; a weak D match, TRBD1 (5 bases). Germline V lookup: CDR1 MNHNS, CDR2 SASEGT. This CDR3 contains 13 residues. V dropped 2 bases and J dropped 8 bases, with 10 bases sitting between them. The CDR3 coding sequence is TGTGCCAGCAGTGAACCCGAAGGGGACACCATATATTTT. Amino acids: CASSEPEGDTIYF.

The chain uses TRBV5-1 and TRBJ2-3, with D unresolved. Germline values: CDR1 SGHRS, CDR2 YFSETQ. Trimming left V 6 bases short and J 0 bases short, with 11 bases between. This CDR3 region has 14 residues. The CDR3 region is CASNRWASTDTQYF. In nucleotides, the CDR3 is TGCGCCAGCAACCGGTGGGCTAGCACAGATACGCAGTATTTT.

CDR3 loop: CASKTAGTENSPLHF. CDR3 bases: TGTGCCAGCAAGACCGCGGGCACGGAGAATTCACCCCTCCACTTT. The rearrangement uses TRBV6-5 and TRBJ1-6; D uncertain. CDR3 length: 15 residues. Germline loops: CDR1 MNHEY, CDR2 SVGAGI. Trimming took 7 bases from V and 7 from J, leaving 17 bases between them.

The genes are TRBV10-3 and TRBJ2-3, with D tentatively TRBD1 (6 bases). V was shortened by 3 bases and J by 5 bases, with 9 bases between the two germline ends. Germline V gene data show CDR1 as ENHRY and CDR2 as SYGVKD. The CDR3 consists of 13 residues. CDR3 in DNA: TGTGCCATCAGTGAACAGGGTCAAGATACGCAGTATTTT. This codes for CAISEQGQDTQYF.

The J gene is TRBJ1-4, the V gene TRBV4-2; D is unclear. The CDR3 covers 14 residues. The V and J ends lost 4 bases and 0 bases respectively, with 6 bases between them. CDR1 LGHNA and CDR2 YNFKEQ come from the germline V gene. In DNA, the CDR3 is TGTGCCAGCAGCCTGGAGCCAACTAATGAAAAACTGTTTTTT. Protein product: CASSLEPTNEKLFF.

Here the CDR3 reads CAWSAYSGISYEQYF. The CDR3 bases are TGTGCCTGGAGCGCATATAGCGGGATCTCCTACGAGCAGTACTTC. The V gene is TRBV30, the J gene TRBJ2-7; TRBD2 matches 8 bases. The trim removed 3 bases at V and 0 bases at J, leaving 7 bases unmatched. Germline lookup yields CDR1 GTSNPN and CDR2 SVGIG (reference sequence). This CDR3 is 15 amino acids long.

The chain has TRBV28 and TRBJ2-6; no reliable D call. The V gene's germline CDR1 is MDHEN and CDR2 SYDVKM. This CDR3 contains 15 residues. V was pared by 6 bases and J by 0 bases, with 9 bases between. CDR3: CASSRYSSGANVLTF. In DNA form, the CDR3 reads TGTGCCAGCAGCCGTTACAGCTCTGGGGCCAACGTCCTGACTTTC.

V is TRBV4-1 and J is TRBJ1-1; 9 bases agree with TRBD1. Trimming at V came to 1 base and at J to 5 bases, leaving 5 bases not matched to a gene. Germline assignment: CDR1 MGHRA and CDR2 YSYEKL. This CDR3 spans 15 amino acids. The CDR3 sequence is CASSQGHRGRTEAFF. CDR3 DNA sequence: TGCGCCAGCAGCCAAGGTCACAGGGGGCGGACTGAAGCTTTCTTT.

This chain links TRBV5-6 with TRBJ1-1; possibly TRBD1 for D (5 bases). V lost 5 bases and J lost 1, with 24 bases in between. CDR1 is SGHDT, CDR2 YYEEEE, per germline. This CDR3 is built from 18 residues. CDR3 protein: CASRSGRQFPEGNTEAFF. The CDR3 bases are TGTGCCAGCAGAAGCGGACGACAGTTCCCGGAGGGGAACACTGAAGCTTTCTTT.